One sample yielded the 11 T cell receptor beta chains listed below, sequenced in a study of blood T cells in healthy people across ages. Alongside a J-beta primer mix, a sample-barcoded 5' primer served in a second PCR lasting roughly 6 to 12 cycles. Each CDR3 protein gets one entry after TCRdb re-called the 5' RACE reads with MiXCR. The sample records 1.5 million or so distinct CDR3 sequences, approximately 43% being singletons. Sequences were obtained from blood. These receptors came from a woman younger than 35 in good health.

The genes are TRBV6-1 and TRBJ1-4; D is perhaps TRBD1 (6 bases). Trimming removed 2 bases at V and 3 bases at J, with 10 bases between. Germline V gene sequence: CDR1 MNHNS, CDR2 SASEGT. The CDR3 totals 15 residues. CDR3 DNA: TGTGCCAGCAGTGAACAGGGGTCGGCTAATGAAAAACTGTTTTTT. Translation gives CASSEQGSANEKLFF.

Note on this clonotype: This may be a read error: a much more frequent sequence differs by one nucleotide. This chain joins TRBV12-3 or TRBV12-4 and TRBJ2-4; D remains ambiguous. The J call is in doubt because the DNA end fits TRBJ2-7 better. The CDR3 consists of 15 residues. CDR3 in DNA: TGTGCCAGCAGTTCACGACGAGCCTCCTTCTACGAGCAGTACTTC. Residues: CASSSRRASFYEQYF.

The gene calls are TRBV7-9 and TRBJ1-2; D perhaps matches TRBD1 (6 bases). V was pared by 0 bases and J by 6 bases, with 17 bases between. The CDR3 runs to 16 residues. The germline V gene has CDR1 SEHNR and CDR2 FQNEAQ (reference sequence). The CDR3 DNA follows: TGTGCCAGCAGCTTAGCGGAGTCCGGGGGCGCCGATGGCTACACCTTC. Amino acids: CASSLAESGGADGYTF.

The V call is TRBV30, the J call TRBJ2-4, with TRBD2 matching over 7 bases. The end of the DNA is better explained by TRBJ2-5, so the J call may be wrong. CDR3 length: 12 amino acids. CDR1 and CDR2 from the germline V gene are GTSNPN and SVGIG (reference sequence). CDR3 protein: CAWSVGGTTQYF. CDR3 sequence (DNA): TGTGCCTGGAGTGTGGGAGGGACGACCCAGTACTTC.

This chain connects TRBV20-1 to TRBJ1-2; 11 bases are shared with TRBD1. This CDR3 is built from 14 residues. V was clipped by 3 bases and J by 7 bases; unmatched bases: 7. Germline loops: CDR1 DFQATT, CDR2 SNEGSKA (reference sequence). The CDR3 protein is CSASGQGALCGYTF. The CDR3 DNA sequence: TGCAGTGCTAGTGGACAGGGGGCGTTATGTGGCTACACCTTC.

This clonotype was detected only a few times. The chain has TRBV9 and TRBJ2-1; 10 nucleotides agree with TRBD2. The germline gives CDR1 SGDLS, CDR2 YYNGEE. The V and J ends lost 3 bases and 10 bases, in that order; junction bases with no gene match: 13. CDR3 length: 16 amino acids. The CDR3 region is CASSGKLAGSLREQFF. Written as DNA, the CDR3 is TGTGCCAGCAGCGGTAAACTAGCGGGAAGCCTCCGGGAGCAGTTCTTC.

V is TRBV27 and J is TRBJ1-5; 7 bases align to TRBD1. This CDR3 has 15 amino acids. Germline CDR1 and CDR2: MNHEY and SMNVEV (reference sequence). The ends lost 6 bases at V and 6 bases at J; junction bases unmatched: 11. CDR3 in amino acids: CASSDEPAGGQPQHF. The CDR3 nucleotides are TGTGCCAGCAGCGACGAACCAGCAGGGGGTCAGCCCCAGCATTTT.

V gene TRBV30 combines with J gene TRBJ1-4; D is undetermined. The CDR3 runs to 12 residues. The germline V gene has CDR1 GTSNPN and CDR2 SVGIG (reference sequence). Trimming removed 5 bases from V and 3 bases from J, with 7 bases in between. In nucleotides, the CDR3 is TGTGCCTGGTCCGGGGCTAATGAAAAACTGTTTTTT. Translating gives CAWSGANEKLFF.

This clonotype came up once. The rearrangement uses TRBV27 and TRBJ2-2; weak D call: TRBD1 (6 bases). Germline V gives CDR1 MNHEY, CDR2 SMNVEV (reference sequence). CDR3 length equals 13 residues. V lost 10 bases and J lost 2, with 11 bases in between. In nucleotides, the CDR3 is TGTGCCAATATGGACAGTAACACCGGGGAGCTGTTTTTT. Amino acid sequence: CANMDSNTGELFF.

This clonotype was seen more than once but under ten times. The rearrangement uses TRBV5-4 and TRBJ2-5; 8 bases map to TRBD2. The J call is uncertain, as TRBJ2-3 better fits the DNA end. The length of the CDR3 is 14 residues. CDR1 is SGHNT and CDR2 is YYREEE in the germline V gene (reference sequence). As DNA, the CDR3 is TGTGCCAGCAGCCAAACCGGGGGGGGCGAGACGCAGTATTTT. It is translated as CASSQTGGGETQYF.

The table lists this clonotype with a few counts. The J gene is TRBJ1-1, the V gene TRBV20-1; 7 bases map to TRBD1. Trimming at V came to 4 bases and at J to 1 base, leaving 6 bases not matched to a gene. CDR1 and CDR2 from the germline V gene are DFQATT and SNEGSKA (reference sequence). This CDR3 has 14 residues. The CDR3 reads CSATPQGTNTEAFF. CDR3 DNA sequence: TGCAGTGCTACCCCACAGGGGACGAACACTGAAGCTTTCTTT.